One T cell receptor beta chain is described in this entry. This clonotype was detected ten times or more. Its antigen specificity is not known. No per-base quality is available; no much larger clone lies one base away. The CDR3 measures 15 amino acids from cysteine to phenylalanine. The DNA shown is the 45-base CDR3, in frame from base 1. The germline V gene gives CDR1 as MNHEY and CDR2 as SVGAGI. Trimming accounts for 1 base at V and 5 bases at J, while the number of junction bases matched to no gene is 4. Ophthalmopathy patients had moderately to severely active disease, Clinical Activity Score of at least 3, NOSPECS grade of at least 4, and duration under 3 months. The study excluded patients with uncontrolled infections, other autoimmune diseases, pregnancy or lactation. Clinical symptoms, serum thyroxine and TRAb, thyroid ultrasound, and orbital computed tomography formed the basis for the diagnoses. PBMCs were separated from under 12 ml of fresh peripheral blood using Ficoll-Paque density gradient centrifugation. Total RNA was extracted with Trizol reagent, and quality was checked on an Agilent 2100 Bioanalyzer.

The sample is drawn from a study of T cells in Graves' hyperthyroidism and ophthalmopathy (dated by TCRdb to 2018 to 2020). About the study as a whole: Peripheral blood was sampled at the time of initial diagnosis, prior to any treatment. To identify TCR V-J signatures that set the groups apart, the researchers used a discovery cohort of 100 patients, made up of approximately 43 with Graves' ophthalmopathy and 57 with stable Graves' hyperthyroidism. Prospective prediction of ophthalmopathy was tested in an independent validation cohort of some 19 hyperthyroidism patients and around 16 patients who later progressed to ophthalmopathy. The roughly 100 discovery patients were divided at random into training and test sets in a 7:3 ratio. In about six Graves' hyperthyroidism patients, the study also compared T-cell repertoires from thyroid tissue with T-cell repertoires from blood. Following sampling, methimazole starting at 30 mg daily was given to hyperthyroidism patients, and high-dose intravenous methylprednisolone was given to ophthalmopathy patients. The paper describes TCR Vbeta CDR3 sequencing of about 140 peripheral blood samples, made up of under 50 ophthalmopathy patients, over 70 hyperthyroidism patients and roughly 17 progressor patients. Here is what the overall study found, with its caveats: A 13 V-J signature model separated ophthalmopathy from stable hyperthyroidism, with approximately 86% sensitivity and about 81% specificity in cross-validation and 80%/75% in testing. No statistical method was used to fix the sample size in advance, and group allocation was not hidden from the investigators. Most expanded thyroid clonotypes (frequency above 0.001) were also detected in blood, suggesting blood repertoires may reflect thyroid immune responses. In validation, the model predicted progression to ophthalmopathy a median of roughly 6.5 months before onset, with around 70% sensitivity and 72.22% specificity.

Amplification of TCR beta CDR3 regions was carried out from RNA transcripts. For the first round of RT-PCR on the TCR CDR3, the HTBI primer set was used together with the Qiagen OneStep RT-PCR kit. Libraries were constructed in a second round of multiplex PCR, after which size selection and purification were performed. Paired-end sequencing of the libraries was performed with 100 bp reads on an Illumina HiSeq2000. The paper's data handling went like this. SOAPnuke was used to process the raw data, with reads discarded if the reads contained adapters or uncalled bases, had a mean Phred below 15, or lacked an exact constant-primer or identifier match. High-quality paired reads were merged using COPE v1.2.5, and each unique nucleotide sequence was defined as a clonotype. Clonotypes were aligned to IMGT TRBV, TRBD and TRBJ reference segments using MiTCR v1.1. The analysis was restricted to V-J combinations with a frequency above 0.0001, which together covered roughly 99% of the repertoires. The TCS score was defined as the ratio of F50 (clonal expansion) to E x V (chaos), calculated using BLOSUM62-based TCRdist between CDR3 peptides within each V-J. Welch's t-statistics and random forest reduced several hundred V-J features to 13, which were used in a naive Bayes classifier (R e1071). Starting from the raw public reads, TCRdb applied fastp trimming at Q25, assembled clones with MiXCR and retained in-frame beta chains. Each entry is one CDR3 protein sequence, shown with its most common DNA and genes. The V and J calls come from TCRdb's annotation, not from the publication. This sample gives over 250,000 distinct CDR3 sequences in total; roughly 13% of them show up just once. The ten largest clones capture about a third of the sample.

This receptor chain uses TRBV6-5 and TRBJ1-4, with 7 junctional bases fitting TRBD1. This TCR derives from a woman aged 40 to 55 with Graves' ophthalmopathy. Sequenced material: blood. Read as DNA, the sequence is TGTGCCAGCAGTTACTACGGGACAGCAAATGAAAAACTGTTTTTT. Translated, it gives CASSYYGTANEKLFF.